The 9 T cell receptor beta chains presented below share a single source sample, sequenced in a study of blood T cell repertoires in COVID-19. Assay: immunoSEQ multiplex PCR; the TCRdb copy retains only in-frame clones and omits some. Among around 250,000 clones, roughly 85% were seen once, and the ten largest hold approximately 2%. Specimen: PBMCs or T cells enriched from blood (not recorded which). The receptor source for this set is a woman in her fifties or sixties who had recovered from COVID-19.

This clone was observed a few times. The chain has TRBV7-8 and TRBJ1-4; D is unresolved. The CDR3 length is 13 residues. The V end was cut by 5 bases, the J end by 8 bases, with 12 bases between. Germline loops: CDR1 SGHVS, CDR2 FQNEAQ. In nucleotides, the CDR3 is TGTGCCAGCAGCCCTACCGCACGGGAAAAACTGTTTTTT. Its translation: CASSPTAREKLFF.

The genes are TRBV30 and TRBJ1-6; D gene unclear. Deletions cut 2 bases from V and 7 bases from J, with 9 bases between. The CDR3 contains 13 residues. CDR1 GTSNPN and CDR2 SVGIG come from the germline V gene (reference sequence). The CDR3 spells CAWSFIENSPLHF. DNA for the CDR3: TGTGCCTGGAGTTTTATAGAGAATTCACCCCTCCACTTT.

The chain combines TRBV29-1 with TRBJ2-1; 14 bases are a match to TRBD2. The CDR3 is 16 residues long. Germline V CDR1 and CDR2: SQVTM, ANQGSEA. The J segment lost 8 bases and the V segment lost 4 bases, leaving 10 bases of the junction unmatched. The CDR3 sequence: CSVAGTSGRSSDEQFF. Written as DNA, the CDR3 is TGCAGCGTTGCCGGGACTAGCGGGAGAAGTAGCGATGAGCAGTTCTTC.

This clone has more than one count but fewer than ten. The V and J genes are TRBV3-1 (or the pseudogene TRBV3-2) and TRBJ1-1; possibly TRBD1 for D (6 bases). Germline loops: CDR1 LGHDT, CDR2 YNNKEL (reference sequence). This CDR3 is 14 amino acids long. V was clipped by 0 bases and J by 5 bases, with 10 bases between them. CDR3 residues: CASSQDNRVTEAFF. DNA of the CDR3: TGTGCCAGCAGCCAAGACAACAGGGTGACTGAAGCTTTCTTT.

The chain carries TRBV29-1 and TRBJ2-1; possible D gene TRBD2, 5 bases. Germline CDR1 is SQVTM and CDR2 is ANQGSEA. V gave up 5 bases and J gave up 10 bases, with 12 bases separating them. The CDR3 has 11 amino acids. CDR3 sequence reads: CSVPSGPEQFF. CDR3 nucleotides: TGCAGCGTTCCCAGCGGTCCGGAGCAGTTCTTC.

The CDR3 DNA reads as TGTGCCAGCAGCTTGGGCGGCGGGGGCCCAGATACGCAGTATTTT. It encodes CASSLGGGGPDTQYF. This chain joins TRBV5-4 and TRBJ2-3, with TRBD2 as a possible D gene (7 bases). This CDR3 is built from 15 residues. The V and J ends lost 0 bases and 4 bases respectively, with 12 bases between them. Germline lookup yields CDR1 SGHNT and CDR2 YYREEE (reference sequence).

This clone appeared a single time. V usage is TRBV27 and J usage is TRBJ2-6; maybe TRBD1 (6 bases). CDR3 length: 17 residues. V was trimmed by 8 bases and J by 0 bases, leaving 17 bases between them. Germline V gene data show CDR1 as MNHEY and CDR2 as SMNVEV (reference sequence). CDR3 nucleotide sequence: TGTGCCAGCGGACAACAGGGAAGCCACTCTGGGGCCAACGTCCTGACTTTC. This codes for CASGQQGSHSGANVLTF.

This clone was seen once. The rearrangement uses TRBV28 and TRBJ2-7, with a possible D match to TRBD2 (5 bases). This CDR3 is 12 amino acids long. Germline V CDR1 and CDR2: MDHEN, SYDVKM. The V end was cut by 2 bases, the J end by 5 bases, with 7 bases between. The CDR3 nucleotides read TGTGCCAGCAGTTTACTAGCCAACGAGCAGTACTTC. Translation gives CASSLLANEQYF.

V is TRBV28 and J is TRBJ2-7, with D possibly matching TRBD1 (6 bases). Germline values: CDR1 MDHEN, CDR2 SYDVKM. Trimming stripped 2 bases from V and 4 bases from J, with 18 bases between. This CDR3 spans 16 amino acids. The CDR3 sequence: CASSLISLTGHYEQYF. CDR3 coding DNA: TGTGCCAGCAGTTTAATCTCCCTCACAGGGCATTACGAGCAGTACTTC. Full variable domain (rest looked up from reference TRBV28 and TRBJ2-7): DVKVTQSSRYLVKRTGEKVFLECVQDMDHENMFWYRQDPGLGLRLIYFSYDVKMKEKGDIPEGYSVSREKKERFSLILESASTNQTSMYLCASSLISLTGHYEQYFGPGTRLTVT.